The rows below give T cell receptor beta chains drawn from one sample of a study of cytomegalovirus exposure and HLA in healthy donors. The assay was immunoSEQ multiplex PCR, and TCRdb's table has in-frame clones only and misses some. Of more than 90,000 clones listed, more than 65% are singletons. Sample: PBMCs. Receptors originate from a woman aged 25 to 39 in good health and CMV-seronegative. Each CDR3 is given with its conserved first and last residue. A D gene is named only where the DNA matches it firmly. The listing skips clone size in some rows; elsewhere it reads once, few, many or a size class.

J gene	D gene	clone size	V gene	CDR3 DNA	CDR3 protein
TRBJ1-5	.	.	TRBV27	TGTGCCAGCGGAGTTCCAGGGTCGCAGCCCCAGCATTTT	CASGVPGSQPQHF
TRBJ2-2	TRBD2	.	TRBV7-2	TGTGCCAGCAGCTCTAGCGGGAGGTTAGGCGGGGAGCTGTTTTTT	CASSSSGRLGGELFF
TRBJ2-1	.	once	TRBV29-1	TGCAGCGTTGCCAGTCGAGGCAAGAACAATGAGCAGTTCTTC	CSVASRGKNNEQFF
TRBJ1-5	TRBD1	.	TRBV2	TGTGCCAGCAGTGTCCCGGGACAGGGATCCTACCACAATCAGCCCCAGCATTTT	CASSVPGQGSYHNQPQHF
TRBJ2-7	TRBD2	.	TRBV7-8	TGTGCCAGCAGCTTAGAAGGCGGGAGAGAGTACTTC	CASSLEGGREYF
TRBJ1-1	.	once	TRBV30	TGTGCCTGGAGTGTACGGGGGAAGGTCACTGAAGCTTTCTTT	CAWSVRGKVTEAFF
TRBJ2-7	.	once	TRBV18	TGTGCCAGCTCACTATCCTACGAGCAGTACTTC	CASSLSYEQYF
TRBJ2-1	TRBD2	.	TRBV29-1	TGCAGCGTTAGGCGGCTAGCGGGGGACTCCTACAATGAGCAGTTCTTC	CSVRRLAGDSYNEQFF
TRBJ1-2	.	.	TRBV11-3	TGTGCCAGCAGCTTGGGCAGCTCTGGCTACACCTTC	CASSLGSSGYTF
TRBJ2-1	.	.	TRBV29-1	TGCAGCGTTGAGGTTTCTGGACAAGAGCAGTTCTTC	CSVEVSGQEQFF
TRBJ2-7	.	.	TRBV5-3	TGTGCCAGAAGCTTGGCTTACGGGTTCGGCTCCTACGAGCAGTACTTC	CARSLAYGFGSYEQYF
TRBJ1-3	.	.	TRBV6-5	TGTGCCAGCAGTTACGGTCCGGGTACCGCTGGAAACACCATATATTTT	CASSYGPGTAGNTIYF
TRBJ1-1	.	.	TRBV6-5	TGTGCCAGCAGTTACTCGAACCGGAGGGGAACTGAAGCTTTCTTT	CASSYSNRRGTEAFF
TRBJ2-2	.	.	TRBV5-1	TGCGCCAGCAGCGTAACATACACCGGGGAGCTGTTTTTT	CASSVTYTGELFF
TRBJ2-7	TRBD1	.	TRBV18	TGTGCCAGCTCATCCCGGACAGGGTACGAGCAGTACTTC	CASSSRTGYEQYF
TRBJ1-2	.	.	TRBV5-4	TGTGCCAGCAGCTTATTTTACGGGAATCCAACTAACTATGGCTACACCTTC	CASSLFYGNPTNYGYTF
TRBJ1-1	TRBD1	.	TRBV19	TGTGCCAGTAGTATGGGACAGGGTAGGACTGAAGCTTTCTTT	CASSMGQGRTEAFF
TRBJ2-7	.	once	TRBV7-3	TGTGCCAGCAGCCAGGACAGAGCCTACGAGCAGTACTTC	CASSQDRAYEQYF
TRBJ1-1	TRBD1	.	TRBV5-1	TGCGCCAGCAGCGTTGGGACAGTCCCTGAAGCTTTCTTT	CASSVGTVPEAFF
TRBJ1-5	.	.	TRBV30	TGTGCCTGGAGTGTAAATAGGGACACCGACAATCAGCCCCAGCATTTT	CAWSVNRDTDNQPQHF
TRBJ1-5	TRBD1	.	TRBV28	TGTGCCAGCAGCAAGGACAGGGAGAGCAATCAGCCCCAGCATTTT	CASSKDRESNQPQHF
TRBJ2-7	.	.	TRBV4-3	TGCGCCAGCAGCCAGGCCGAGGGCTCCTACGAGCAGTACTTC	CASSQAEGSYEQYF
TRBJ1-4	TRBD1	.	TRBV9	TGTGCCAGCAGCGTAGGCGGACAGGGGGATGAAAAACTGTTTTTT	CASSVGGQGDEKLFF
TRBJ2-1	TRBD2	few	TRBV6-5	TGTGCCAGCAGTTACTTATCGGGAGGAACCAATGAGCAGTTCTTC	CASSYLSGGTNEQFF
TRBJ1-5	.	.	TRBV7-9	TGTGCCAGCAGCCGACAAAATCAGCCCCAGCATTTT	CASSRQNQPQHF